The rows below give T cell receptor beta chains drawn from one sample of a study of T cells in Graves' hyperthyroidism and ophthalmopathy. Each CDR3 protein is one row after TCRdb ran MiXCR on the multiplex PCR reads. In the table there are some 250,000 distinct CDR3 sequences, about 16% of which are singletons. Sequencing used blood. The receptors stem from a woman aged 45-60 years with Graves' hyperthyroidism that later progressed to Graves' ophthalmopathy. The CDR3 runs from the conserved cysteine through the conserved F or W. Each record gives: V gene, D gene, clone size, J gene, CDR3 DNA, CDR3 protein. A D gene is named only where the DNA matches it firmly. The listing skips clone size in some rows; elsewhere it reads once, few, many or a size class.

V: TRBV20-1
D: NA
size: many
J: TRBJ2-3
DNA: TGCAGTGCTAGGGGGTACGGGGGCACGGATACGCAGTATTTT
CDR3: CSARGYGGTDTQYF

V: TRBV5-1
D: TRBD1
size: many
J: TRBJ2-2
DNA: TGCGCCAGCAGCTCCCTCCCGGGACAGGGGAACACCGGGGAGCTGTTTTTT
CDR3: CASSSLPGQGNTGELFF

V: TRBV20-1
D: NA
size: many
J: TRBJ1-2
DNA: TGCAGTGCCCCAAGCGGCTATGGCTACACCTTC
CDR3: CSAPSGYGYTF

V: TRBV7-9
D: NA
size: NA
J: TRBJ1-1
DNA: TGTGCCAGCAGCTTAGGGTTGGAGAACACTGAAGCTTTCTTT
CDR3: CASSLGLENTEAFF

V: TRBV6-7
D: NA
size: many
J: TRBJ1-2
DNA: TGTGCCAGCAGTTACGAGGGGGGACACCGACGGAAATTATATGGCTACACCTTC
CDR3: CASSYEGGHRRKLYGYTF

V: TRBV20-1
D: NA
size: many
J: TRBJ2-7
DNA: TGCAGCCTAGGAAAGGGAGTTAGACCCGAGCAGTACTTC
CDR3: CSLGKGVRPEQYF

V: TRBV20-1
D: TRBD1
size: NA
J: TRBJ1-6
DNA: TGCAGTTGGTCAGGCAGGGGGAATTCACCCCTCCACTTT
CDR3: CSWSGRGNSPLHF

V: TRBV20-1
D: TRBD2
size: many
J: TRBJ2-7
DNA: TGCAGTGCTAGCGCTGAGCCCCAAAGACTAGCGGGAAGGTACGAGCAGTACTTC
CDR3: CSASAEPQRLAGRYEQYF

V: TRBV6-4
D: NA
size: few
J: TRBJ2-7
DNA: TGTGCCAGCAGTGACTCGAATCTAGTTCCACTCTACGAGCAGTACTTC
CDR3: CASSDSNLVPLYEQYF

V: TRBV11-2
D: NA
size: many
J: TRBJ2-3
DNA: TGTGCCAGCAGCTTGGCGGGCCTCCCGACTAGACAGGATACGCAGTATTTT
CDR3: CASSLAGLPTRQDTQYF

V: TRBV20-1
D: NA
size: many
J: TRBJ1-1
DNA: TGCAGTGCACGAGGTTGGGGGACGAACACTGAAGCTTTCTTT
CDR3: CSARGWGTNTEAFF

V: TRBV13
D: NA
size: few
J: TRBJ2-7
DNA: TGTGCCAGCAGCTCTTCCGGGACAACCTTGAGCGAGCAGTACTTC
CDR3: CASSSSGTTLSEQYF

V: TRBV28
D: TRBD1
size: many
J: TRBJ1-3
DNA: TGTGCCAGCAGTCGCTGGCAGGGGGCGGCAGGAAACACCATATATTTT
CDR3: CASSRWQGAAGNTIYF

V: TRBV5-1
D: NA
size: few
J: TRBJ1-1
DNA: TGCGCCAGCAGCTCCCCAGGTGGGGGGGGTAGAGCTTTCTTT
CDR3: CASSSPGGGGRAFF

V: TRBV9
D: TRBD2
size: few
J: TRBJ2-1
DNA: TGTGCCAGCAGCGGGGGGACTAGCGGAAACCACAATGAGCAGTTCTTC
CDR3: CASSGGTSGNHNEQFF

V: TRBV11-3
D: NA
size: NA
J: TRBJ2-1
DNA: TGTGCCAGCAGCTTAGATGGGAGCGGTGAGCAGTTCTTC
CDR3: CASSLDGSGEQFF

V: TRBV5-1
D: NA
size: many
J: TRBJ2-7
DNA: TGCGCCAGCAGCTTGGTCGGTCTGTGGGAGCAGTACTTC
CDR3: CASSLVGLWEQYF

V: TRBV6-1
D: TRBD2
size: many
J: TRBJ2-3
DNA: TGTGCCAGCAGTGTACTAGCGGGGGTTACAGATACGCAGTATTTT
CDR3: CASSVLAGVTDTQYF

V: TRBV20-1
D: TRBD2
size: many
J: TRBJ2-1
DNA: TGCAGTGCTAAAGCTAGCGGGAGCGACTACAATGAGCAGTTCTTC
CDR3: CSAKASGSDYNEQFF

V: TRBV4-2
D: NA
size: NA
J: TRBJ1-1
DNA: TGTGCCAGCAGCCAAGACGAGGGGATGAACACTGAAGCTTTCTTT
CDR3: CASSQDEGMNTEAFF

V: TRBV28
D: TRBD1
size: many
J: TRBJ1-4
DNA: TGTGCCAGCAGCAGAGACAGGGGGGATGAAAAACTGTTTTTT
CDR3: CASSRDRGDEKLFF

V: TRBV13
D: NA
size: few
J: TRBJ2-1
DNA: TGTGCCAGCAGCCGAAGGGGGGCGGAAGGGACGGAGCAGTTCTTC
CDR3: CASSRRGAEGTEQFF

V: TRBV6-1
D: NA
size: NA
J: TRBJ2-7
DNA: TGTGCCAGCAGTGTCTACAGGGCCTACGAGCAGTACTTC
CDR3: CASSVYRAYEQYF

V: TRBV20-1
D: TRBD1
size: many
J: TRBJ2-7
DNA: TGCAGTGCTAGACTCGGGACAGGGGGCGAGCAGTACTTC
CDR3: CSARLGTGGEQYF

V: TRBV20-1
D: TRBD2
size: many
J: TRBJ2-1
DNA: TGCAGTGCTAGACCCCTACTAGCGGGAGGGCCCAATGAGCAGTTCTTC
CDR3: CSARPLLAGGPNEQFF

V: TRBV7-9
D: NA
size: many
J: TRBJ1-1
DNA: TGTGCCAGCAGCCTAGTTCAGGGGTCGGGCACTGAAGCTTTCTTT
CDR3: CASSLVQGSGTEAFF

V: TRBV9
D: TRBD2
size: NA
J: TRBJ2-2
DNA: TGTGCCAGCAGCTCGCCGGGGGGCACCGGGGAGCTGTTTTTT
CDR3: CASSSPGGTGELFF

V: TRBV27
D: NA
size: many
J: TRBJ2-3
DNA: TGTGCCAGCAGTCCTCGGAGGGCCTCGAGCACAGATACGCAGTATTTT
CDR3: CASSPRRASSTDTQYF

V: TRBV19
D: TRBD2
size: NA
J: TRBJ2-1
DNA: TGTGCCAGTAGTATTAATAGCGGGGCCCCCTACAATGAGCAGTTCTTC
CDR3: CASSINSGAPYNEQFF

V: TRBV6-1
D: NA
size: NA
J: TRBJ1-5
DNA: TGTGCCAGCATGTGGGTTGGCAATCAGCCCCAGCATTTT
CDR3: CASMWVGNQPQHF

V: TRBV27
D: NA
size: many
J: TRBJ1-5
DNA: TGTGCCAGCAGTTTAAATGCTGTCTCGGTGGATCAGCCCCAGCATTTT
CDR3: CASSLNAVSVDQPQHF

V: TRBV24-1
D: NA
size: many
J: TRBJ1-5
DNA: TGTGCCACCAGTGATTCAACCAGGGGCTTCCAGCCCCAGCATTTT
CDR3: CATSDSTRGFQPQHF

V: TRBV2
D: NA
size: many
J: TRBJ2-5
DNA: TGTGCCAGCAGTGAAATCACAGGGGGGGGGGAGACCCAGTACTTC
CDR3: CASSEITGGGETQYF

V: TRBV5-1
D: TRBD2
size: many
J: TRBJ2-1
DNA: TGCGCCAGCAGCTTGGCCTTTTCCGGGACTATCAATGAGCAGTTCTTC
CDR3: CASSLAFSGTINEQFF

V: TRBV6-1
D: NA
size: many
J: TRBJ1-2
DNA: TGTGCCAGCAGGATACAGGGTGCCTATGGCTACACCTTC
CDR3: CASRIQGAYGYTF

V: TRBV6-1
D: NA
size: many
J: TRBJ1-1
DNA: TGTGCCAGCAGTAGGGGGGAGTCGGACACTGAAGCTTTCTTT
CDR3: CASSRGESDTEAFF

V: TRBV6-1
D: NA
size: many
J: TRBJ2-7
DNA: TGTGCCAGCAGTGAATTGGGCGTTAGCTCCTACGAGCAGTACTTC
CDR3: CASSELGVSSYEQYF

V: TRBV9
D: NA
size: few
J: TRBJ1-1
DNA: TGTGCCAGCAGCGTAGGGGGTGGAGGCACTGAAGCTTTCTTT
CDR3: CASSVGGGGTEAFF

V: TRBV28
D: TRBD1
size: NA
J: TRBJ2-5
DNA: TGTGCCAGCAGTAATCCCGGACAGGTCGGGGAGACCCAGTACTTC
CDR3: CASSNPGQVGETQYF

V: TRBV27
D: TRBD2
size: many
J: TRBJ2-7
DNA: TGTGCCAGCAGTGGACTAGCGGGACGCTACGAGCAGTACTTC
CDR3: CASSGLAGRYEQYF

V: TRBV9
D: NA
size: many
J: TRBJ2-3
DNA: TGTGCCAGCAGCGGATTGCGGGATACGCAGTATTTT
CDR3: CASSGLRDTQYF

V: TRBV6-6
D: NA
size: many
J: TRBJ1-5
DNA: TGTGCCAGCAGTTACGATGGGGGCGCGGGAAATCGGAATCAGCCCCAGCATTTT
CDR3: CASSYDGGAGNRNQPQHF

V: TRBV6-1
D: NA
size: many
J: TRBJ1-4
DNA: TGTGCCAGCAGTCGCCCCAGGACGGGTAATGAAAAACTGTTTTTT
CDR3: CASSRPRTGNEKLFF

V: TRBV2
D: NA
size: NA
J: TRBJ2-7
DNA: TGTGCCAGCAGGGAGGAGTGGGGGCGCGCCGAGCAGTACTTC
CDR3: CASREEWGRAEQYF

V: TRBV20-1
D: NA
size: NA
J: TRBJ2-7
DNA: TGCAGTGCTAGTAACCCTGGGGGTTACGAGCAGTACTTC
CDR3: CSASNPGGYEQYF

V: TRBV11-3
D: NA
size: many
J: TRBJ2-7
DNA: TGTGCCAGCAGCTTTGGGAGTGGTTCATCCGAGCAGTACTTC
CDR3: CASSFGSGSSEQYF

V: TRBV6-1
D: NA
size: many
J: TRBJ1-2
DNA: TGTGCCAGCAGTGAAGCGGCCCGAGGCGGCTACACCTTC
CDR3: CASSEAARGGYTF

V: TRBV10-3
D: NA
size: NA
J: TRBJ2-3
DNA: TGTGCCATCAGGGGGCGGAACTCTAGCACAGATACGCAGTATTTT
CDR3: CAIRGRNSSTDTQYF

V: TRBV27
D: NA
size: many
J: TRBJ1-1
DNA: TGTGCCAGCAGTTTACAGGGAGGGACTGAAGCTTTCTTT
CDR3: CASSLQGGTEAFF

V: TRBV20-1
D: NA
size: few
J: TRBJ1-6
DNA: TGCAGTGCAACAAGGGTATTGCATAATTCACCCCTCCACTTT
CDR3: CSATRVLHNSPLHF

V: TRBV4-1
D: TRBD1
size: many
J: TRBJ1-2
DNA: TGCGCCAGCAGCCTAACAGGGGCTGGGGGCTACACCTTC
CDR3: CASSLTGAGGYTF